This T cell receptor (beta chain) was identified in a study of early T cells in non-severe SARS-CoV-2 infection. Individual cDNA molecules were tagged with unique molecular identifiers, the study reported. TCRdb independently ran MiXCR on the 5' RACE reads; one entry per CDR3 protein. Of around 71,000 distinct CDR3 sequences in the sample, around 13% were seen once. Germline loops: CDR1 MGHRA, CDR2 YSYEKL. Between the trimmed V and J ends, which lost 0 bases and 5 bases, there was a span of 10 bases. The CDR3 has 14 residues. There are a few counts of this clonotype. The chain is built from TRBV4-1 and TRBJ2-5; possible D gene TRBD1, 5 bases. This receptor was taken from an adult who was a healthcare worker with PCR-confirmed SARS-CoV-2 infection or an uninfected control (not recorded which). The specimen comprised whole blood, sampled at baseline. In DNA form, the CDR3 reads TGCGCCAGCAGCCAAGAAGGGGCACGGGAGACCCAGTACTTC. Its protein is CASSQEGARETQYF.